This TCR beta chain was retrieved from a study of CD8 T cells in ankylosing spondylitis. Findings of the study overall: Clones tied to disease were said to be significantly enriched in matched ankylosing spondylitis synovial fluid. Within ankylosing spondylitis blood, a TCR beta motif made up of eight or nine highly homologous variants appeared to be characteristic. Past research had described some motif variants in reactive arthritis synovial fluid and blood.

On this clonotype: The antigen remains undetermined.

The CDR3 covers 13 residues. Germline values: CDR1 SQVTM, CDR2 ANQGSEA. Trimming cost V 7 bases and J 6 bases; bases outside gene matches: 10. One entry per CDR3 protein, called by TCRdb with MiXCR from the 5' RACE reads. Of a few hundred thousand distinct CDR3 sequences in the sample, roughly 18% were seen once. Sequencing input: blood, either unsorted or a sorted T cell fraction (not recorded which). The receptor was derived from a male donor with ankylosing spondylitis or in good health (not recorded which). The chain is built from TRBV29-1 and TRBJ2-7; 9 bases match TRBD1. The CDR3 DNA follows: TGCAGCGCGGAGACAGGGGGGTCCGGCGAGCAGTACTTC. The encoded protein is CSAETGGSGEQYF.